Presented here are 29 T cell receptor beta chains from one specimen sequenced in a study of T-cell reconstitution after alpha-beta-depleted transplantation in children. Unique molecular identifiers were used in preparing the TCRbeta library. From the PCR reads, TCRdb called clonotypes with MiXCR, one entry per CDR3 protein. The table includes a few hundred thousand distinct CDR3 sequences, 9.5% to 13% detected once. Material: PBMCs, obtained before TCRalphabeta/CD19-depleted stem cell transplant. Receptor source: a boy under two years old with acute myeloid leukemia, due to receive a stem cell transplant.

This rearrangement joins TRBV9 to TRBJ2-1; 10 bases agree with TRBD1. This CDR3 comprises 17 residues. CDR1 SGDLS and CDR2 YYNGEE come from the germline V gene. V lost 2 bases to trimming and J lost 2 bases; unmatched junction nucleotides: 7. CDR3 sequence (DNA): TGTGCCAGCAGCGTCCGGGACAGGGGAATCCCCTACAATGAGCAGTTCTTC. Protein sequence: CASSVRDRGIPYNEQFF.

The chain recombines TRBV6-2 or TRBV6-3 with TRBJ2-2; D may match TRBD1 or TRBD2 (5 bases each). The CDR3 is 14 amino acids. CDR1 and CDR2 from the germline V gene are MNHEY and SVGEGT. With 8 bases removed from V and 4 bases from J, the gap between germline ends came to 14 bases. CDR3 residues: CASRKGPSTGELFF. Written as DNA, the CDR3 is TGTGCCAGCCGCAAGGGACCTTCCACCGGGGAGCTGTTTTTT.

In this sample, this clonotype turned up many times. This chain links TRBV7-3 with TRBJ2-5; TRBD1 aligns across 12 bases. The V gene end was trimmed by 2 bases and the J gene end by 5 bases; junction bases not matched to a gene: 9. The CDR3 has 17 residues. Looked up from germline, CDR1 is SGHTA and CDR2 is FQGTGA. The DNA of the CDR3 is TGTGCCAGCAGCTTAGTTTCCGGGACAGGGGGCCTGGAGACCCAGTACTTC. This gives the protein CASSLVSGTGGLETQYF.

Many counts were recorded for this clonotype. V gene TRBV29-1 combines with J gene TRBJ2-5, with 12 bases lining up with TRBD2. Trimming took 0 bases from V and 5 from J; bases not matched to a gene: 4. The CDR3 runs 15 residues. CDR1 and CDR2 from the germline V gene are SQVTM and ANQGSEA. CDR3 sequence: CSVEDGLAGRETQYF. As DNA, the CDR3 is TGCAGCGTTGAAGACGGACTAGCGGGAAGGGAGACCCAGTACTTC.

This clonotype was seen many times. This chain uses TRBV20-1 with TRBJ2-7; the match to TRBD2 covers 14 bases. Germline V gives CDR1 DFQATT, CDR2 SNEGSKA (reference sequence). The V gene end was trimmed by 3 bases and the J gene end by 3 bases; junction bases not matched to a gene: 4. The CDR3 spans 15 residues. CDR3 in DNA: TGCAGTGCTAGCTGGACTAGCGGGGGGATCTACGAGCAGTACTTC. Translating gives CSASWTSGGIYEQYF.

This clonotype was observed many times. V and J are TRBV5-1 and TRBJ2-7, with D uncertain. Trimming pared 2 bases from V and 3 bases from J, leaving 9 bases between. This CDR3 is 13 amino acids long. Looked up from germline, CDR1 is SGHRS and CDR2 is YFSETQ. The CDR3: CASSFGYGYEQYF. DNA for the CDR3: TGCGCCAGCAGCTTTGGTTACGGCTACGAGCAGTACTTC.

The chain employs TRBV19 and TRBJ2-1, with 16 bases matching TRBD2. After removal of 0 bases from V and 7 bases from J, the junction contained 9 bases not matched to a gene. CDR1 LNHDA and CDR2 SQIVND come from the germline V gene (reference sequence). The CDR3 totals 19 residues. The chain's CDR3 is CASSIDQGLAGGPGNEQFF. The CDR3 coding sequence is TGTGCCAGTAGTATAGACCAGGGACTAGCGGGAGGGCCGGGGAATGAGCAGTTCTTC.

This clonotype showed up just a few times. The chain links TRBV20-1 to TRBJ1-6, with 9 bases fitting TRBD1. The CDR3 totals 12 residues. The V gene's germline CDR1 is DFQATT and CDR2 SNEGSKA (reference sequence). With 3 bases clipped from V and 10 bases from J, the junction kept 1 base outside the gene matches. The DNA for the CDR3 is TGCAGTGCTAGGGGGACAGGGTCACCCCTCCACTTT. It codes for CSARGTGSPLHF.

Many counts were recorded for this clonotype. The J gene is TRBJ2-7, the V gene TRBV5-1, with D possibly being TRBD1 (5 bases). Germline V gives CDR1 SGHRS, CDR2 YFSETQ. The CDR3 is 16 amino acids. V was pared by 1 base and J by 0 bases, with 14 bases between. The CDR3 sequence is CASSLSPGADSYEQYF. CDR3 bases: TGCGCCAGCAGCTTGAGCCCTGGGGCCGACTCCTACGAGCAGTACTTC. The full variable domain, with the rest looked up from reference TRBV5-1 and TRBJ2-7, is KAGVTQTPRYLIKTRGQQVTLSCSPISGHRSVSWYQQTPGQGLQFLFEYFSETQRNKGNFPGRFSGRQFSNSRSEMNVSTLELGDSALYLCASSLSPGADSYEQYFGPGTRLTVT.

The table lists this clonotype with many counts. This chain uses TRBV27 with TRBJ2-1; D is perhaps TRBD2 (5 bases). Trimming shortened V by 2 bases and J by 7 bases, and 12 bases separated the two germline ends. Germline CDR1 MNHEY, CDR2 SMNVEV (reference sequence). The CDR3 covers 14 residues. In DNA form, the CDR3 reads TGTGCCAGCAGTTTAGGTGGGAGAGTGAATGAGCAGTTCTTC. Translating gives CASSLGGRVNEQFF.

The sample holds many counts of this clonotype. J is TRBJ1-5 and V is TRBV28; D remains unclear. The CDR3 has 16 amino acids. V lost 6 bases and J lost 4, with 19 bases in between. The germline gives CDR1 MDHEN, CDR2 SYDVKM. The CDR3 region is CASRHGSLRENQPQHF. Written as DNA, the CDR3 is TGTGCCAGCAGGCACGGTTCACTCCGGGAGAATCAGCCCCAGCATTTT.

This clonotype appeared many times. The chain joins TRBV5-6 to TRBJ2-1, with D hard to call. The germline V gene has CDR1 SGHDT and CDR2 YYEEEE. The CDR3 consists of 11 residues. V was pared by 1 base and J by 8 bases, with 4 bases between. The CDR3 nucleotides read TGTGCCAGCAGCTTGATTCATGAGCAGTTCTTC. Amino acid sequence: CASSLIHEQFF.

Many counts were recorded for this clonotype. The J gene is TRBJ2-5, the V gene TRBV5-5; possible D gene TRBD1, 5 bases. The CDR3 consists of 14 residues. The germline V gene encodes CDR1 SGHKS and CDR2 YYEKEE (reference sequence). V was trimmed by 0 bases and J by 1 base, leaving 7 bases between them. This chain's CDR3 is CASSLVGAQETQYF. The DNA of the CDR3 is TGTGCCAGCAGCTTGGTAGGGGCCCAAGAGACCCAGTACTTC. The full variable domain, completed using reference TRBV5-5 and TRBJ2-5, is DAGVTQSPTHLIKTRGQQVTLRCSPISGHKSVSWYQQVLGQGPQFIFQYYEKEERGRGNFPDRFSARQFPNYSSELNVNALLLGDSALYLCASSLVGAQETQYFGPGTRLLVL.

This clonotype was detected many times. The V and J genes are TRBV7-6 and TRBJ2-2; 12 positions agree with TRBD1. CDR3 length: 14 residues. CDR1 SGHVS and CDR2 FNYEAQ come from the germline V gene. The junction had 2 bases not matched to a gene; V was cut back by 6 bases and J by 6 bases. The CDR3 DNA reads TGTGCCAGCAGGGGACAGGGGGCACCCGGGGAGCTGTTTTTT. The encoded protein is CASRGQGAPGELFF.

There are many counts of this clonotype. This sequence joins TRBV28 and TRBJ2-7; unclear D gene. Trimming took 6 bases from V and 5 from J, leaving 20 bases between them. The CDR3 has 15 residues. CDR1 and CDR2 (germline): MDHEN, SYDVKM. CDR3 nucleotide sequence: TGTGCCAGCAGCCTAATAGGCCTCCAAAGCAACGAGCAGTACTTC. The encoded protein is CASSLIGLQSNEQYF. Together with reference TRBV28 and TRBJ2-7, the CDR3 gives the full variable domain: DVKVTQSSRYLVKRTGEKVFLECVQDMDHENMFWYRQDPGLGLRLIYFSYDVKMKEKGDIPEGYSVSREKKERFSLILESASTNQTSMYLCASSLIGLQSNEQYFGPGTRLTVT.

This clonotype has at least ten counts. The CDR3 DNA reads as TGTGCCAGCAAAGGGAATATAGCGGAGGGGAGGCAGTTCTTC. This translates into CASKGNIAEGRQFF. The gene calls are TRBV6-1 and TRBJ2-1; TRBD2 is a possible D gene (6 bases). This CDR3 has 14 residues. The germline CDR1 and CDR2 sequences are MNHNS and SASEGT. Trimming took off 7 bases at V and 12 bases at J, with 22 bases between the two ends.

This clonotype was seen at least ten times. The chain has TRBV7-6 and TRBJ2-3, with 12 bases lining up with TRBD2. After removal of 2 bases from V and 0 bases from J, the junction contained 6 bases not matched to a gene. Germline V lookup: CDR1 SGHVS, CDR2 FNYEAQ. This CDR3 is 18 amino acids long. CDR3 region: CASSLPSGRAGSTDTQYF. The CDR3 DNA sequence: TGTGCCAGCAGCTTACCTAGCGGGAGGGCCGGTAGCACAGATACGCAGTATTTT. Based on the CDR3 plus reference TRBV7-6 and TRBJ2-3, the full variable domain is GAGVSQSPRYKVTKRGQDVALRCDPISGHVSLYWYRQALGQGPEFLTYFNYEAQQDKSGLPNDRFSAERPEGSISTLTIQRTEQRDSAMYRCASSLPSGRAGSTDTQYFGPGTRLTVL.

This clonotype was seen ten or more times. V usage is TRBV11-2 and J usage is TRBJ1-3; tentatively, D is TRBD1 (5 bases). CDR1 is SGHAT and CDR2 is FQNNGV in the germline V gene. V shed 4 bases and J shed 0 bases, with 19 bases lying between them. CDR3 length equals 18 residues. CDR3 nucleotide sequence: TGTGCCAGCAGCTCGGAGGGGAGACAGTGTTGCTCTGGAAACACCATATATTTT. Amino acids: CASSSEGRQCCSGNTIYF.

This clonotype turned up a few times. The rearrangement uses TRBV12-3 or TRBV12-4 and TRBJ2-4; D may correspond to TRBD1 or TRBD2 (7 bases each). Trimming removed 6 bases at V and 7 bases at J, with 16 bases between. The CDR3 spans 14 residues. CDR3 in amino acids: CASSHRQGGNIQYF. CDR3 bases: TGTGCCAGCAGCCACCGGCAGGGGGGGAACATTCAGTACTTC.

This clonotype was found many times. The chain links TRBV5-1 to TRBJ2-7, with D hard to call. Germline V gene lookup returns CDR1 SGHRS and CDR2 YFSETQ. V shed 4 bases and J shed 2 bases, with 10 bases lying between them. CDR3 size: 13 residues. CDR3 DNA: TGCGCCAGCAGCCTTCAGAGTCCCTACGAGCAGTACTTC. Its translation is CASSLQSPYEQYF. Based on the CDR3 plus reference TRBV5-1 and TRBJ2-7, the full variable domain is KAGVTQTPRYLIKTRGQQVTLSCSPISGHRSVSWYQQTPGQGLQFLFEYFSETQRNKGNFPGRFSGRQFSNSRSEMNVSTLELGDSALYLCASSLQSPYEQYFGPGTRLTVT.

In this sample, this clonotype turned up a few times. The rearrangement links TRBV4-2 to TRBJ2-3; 9 bases map to TRBD2. The CDR3 consists of 17 residues. Germline V gene data show CDR1 as LGHNA and CDR2 as YNFKEQ. The J segment lost 6 bases and the V segment lost 0 bases, leaving 10 bases of the junction unmatched. CDR3 sequence reads: CASSQEGYSGRVDTQYF. DNA of the CDR3: TGTGCCAGCAGCCAAGAGGGGTATAGCGGGAGAGTCGATACGCAGTATTTT.

This clonotype was observed at least ten times. This chain links TRBV20-1 with TRBJ2-5; TRBD1 is a possible D gene (5 bases). The CDR3 is 14 residues long. Germline CDR1 is DFQATT and CDR2 is SNEGSKA (reference sequence). Deletions cut 4 bases from V and 5 bases from J, with 17 bases between. CDR3 loop: CSAKVRGTVETQYF. DNA for the CDR3: TGCAGTGCTAAAGTTAGGGGAACAGTCGAGACCCAGTACTTC.

This clonotype was seen at least ten times. The chain has TRBV11-2 and TRBJ1-5; D is unresolved. V lost 1 base and J lost 6, with 7 bases in between. The CDR3 consists of 13 residues. Per germline, CDR1 SGHAT and CDR2 FQNNGV. CDR3 in DNA: TGTGCCAGCAGCTTAGCCTTTAGTCAGCCCCAGCATTTT. Translation: CASSLAFSQPQHF.

The sample holds a few counts of this clonotype. This chain connects TRBV4-2 to TRBJ1-4; D unresolved. The CDR3 contains 16 residues. V was pared by 0 bases and J by 6 bases, with 14 bases between. Germline V gene lookup returns CDR1 LGHNA and CDR2 YNFKEQ. The CDR3 region is CASSQDYKGLYEKLFF. In DNA form, the CDR3 reads TGTGCCAGCAGCCAAGATTATAAGGGATTGTATGAAAAACTGTTTTTT.

This clonotype was observed many times. This chain connects TRBV24-1 to TRBJ2-2; 8 nucleotides agree with TRBD1. CDR1 KGHDR and CDR2 SFDVKD come from the germline V gene. With V trimmed by 3 bases and J by 3 bases, 8 bases remained unmatched. The CDR3 is 17 residues long. In DNA, the CDR3 is TGTGCCACCAGTGATGACGGACAGGGCCTTTACACCGGGGAGCTGTTTTTT. This sequence encodes CATSDDGQGLYTGELFF.

Ten or more counts support this clonotype. This chain connects TRBV12-3 or TRBV12-4 to TRBJ2-7, with D unclear. The CDR3 consists of 13 residues. V lost 7 bases, J lost 9 bases, and 19 bases lay in between. The CDR3, as DNA: TGTGCCAGCACCCTCTCCGGTCGTCACGGGCAGTACTTC. Residues: CASTLSGRHGQYF.

The genes are TRBV7-2 and TRBJ2-6; possible D gene TRBD2, 5 bases. This CDR3 comprises 15 residues. Looked up from germline, CDR1 is SGHTA and CDR2 is FQGNSA. The V end was cut by 5 bases, the J end by 2 bases, with 10 bases between. CDR3 in amino acids: CASSKLRAGANVLTF. DNA for the CDR3: TGTGCCAGCAGCAAACTGAGGGCTGGGGCCAACGTCCTGACTTTC.

This clonotype appeared many times. This chain connects TRBV12-5 to TRBJ2-1; tentatively, D is TRBD1 or TRBD2 (5 bases each). The CDR3 extends over 14 amino acids. Looked up from germline, CDR1 is LGHNT and CDR2 is FRNRAP. The V end was cut by 0 bases, the J end by 8 bases, with 11 bases between. CDR3: CASGLVGERDEQFF. CDR3 DNA: TGTGCTAGTGGTTTGGTAGGGGAGAGGGATGAGCAGTTCTTC.

This clonotype has at least ten counts. This chain links TRBV21-1 with TRBJ2-7; the table's D call, TRBD1, was not checked against the DNA. TRBV21-1 is flagged as a pseudogene. This CDR3 has 13 residues. The CDR3 DNA sequence: TGTGCCAGCAGCAAAGACAGGGGTTACGAGCAGTACTTC. It specifies CASSKDRGYEQYF.